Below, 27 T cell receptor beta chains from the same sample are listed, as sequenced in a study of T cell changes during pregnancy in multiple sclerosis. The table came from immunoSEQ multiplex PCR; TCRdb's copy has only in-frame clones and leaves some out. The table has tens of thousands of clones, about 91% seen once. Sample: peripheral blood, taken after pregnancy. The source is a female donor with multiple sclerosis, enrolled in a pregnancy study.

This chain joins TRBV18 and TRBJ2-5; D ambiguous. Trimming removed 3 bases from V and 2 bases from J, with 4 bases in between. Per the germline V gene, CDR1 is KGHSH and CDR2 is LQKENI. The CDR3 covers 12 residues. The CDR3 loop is CASSPYQETQYF. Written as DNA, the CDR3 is TGTGCCAGCTCACCTTATCAAGAGACCCAGTACTTC. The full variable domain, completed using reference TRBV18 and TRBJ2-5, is NAGVMQNPRHLVRRRGQEARLRCSPMKGHSHVYWYRQLPEEGLKFMVYLQKENIIDESGMPKERFSAEFPKEGPSILRIQQVVRGDSAAYFCASSPYQETQYFGPGTRLLVL.

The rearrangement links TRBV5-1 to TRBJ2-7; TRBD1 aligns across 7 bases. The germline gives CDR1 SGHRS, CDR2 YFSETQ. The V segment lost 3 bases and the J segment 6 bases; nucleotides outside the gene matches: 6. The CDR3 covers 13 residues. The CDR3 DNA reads TGCGCCAGCAGCTCGACAGGGTCGGCCGAGCAGTACTTC. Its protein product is CASSSTGSAEQYF.

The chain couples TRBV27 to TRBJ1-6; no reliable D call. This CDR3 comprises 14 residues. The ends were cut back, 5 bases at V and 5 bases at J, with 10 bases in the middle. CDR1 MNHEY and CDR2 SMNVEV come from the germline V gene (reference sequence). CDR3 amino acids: CASSLDQNNSPLHF. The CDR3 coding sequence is TGTGCCAGCAGTCTAGACCAGAATAATTCACCCCTCCACTTT.

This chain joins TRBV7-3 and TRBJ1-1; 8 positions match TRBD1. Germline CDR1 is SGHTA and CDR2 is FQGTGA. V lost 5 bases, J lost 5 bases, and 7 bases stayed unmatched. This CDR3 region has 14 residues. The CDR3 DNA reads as TGTGCCAGCAGCCTTACAGGGGGGGGGACTGAAGCTTTCTTT. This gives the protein CASSLTGGGTEAFF.

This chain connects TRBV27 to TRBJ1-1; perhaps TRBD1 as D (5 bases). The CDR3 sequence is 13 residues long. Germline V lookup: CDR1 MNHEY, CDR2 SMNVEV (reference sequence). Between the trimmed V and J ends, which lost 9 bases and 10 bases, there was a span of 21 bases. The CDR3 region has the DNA TGTGCCAGTACAACGGGAGGCAGGGCGCGAGCTTTCTTT. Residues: CASTTGGRARAFF.

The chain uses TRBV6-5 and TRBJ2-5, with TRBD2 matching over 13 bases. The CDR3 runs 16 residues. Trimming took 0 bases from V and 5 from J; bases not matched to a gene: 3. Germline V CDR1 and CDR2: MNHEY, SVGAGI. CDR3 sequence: CASSYSTSGGRETQYF. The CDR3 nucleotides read TGTGCCAGCAGTTACTCGACTAGCGGGGGGCGGGAGACCCAGTACTTC.

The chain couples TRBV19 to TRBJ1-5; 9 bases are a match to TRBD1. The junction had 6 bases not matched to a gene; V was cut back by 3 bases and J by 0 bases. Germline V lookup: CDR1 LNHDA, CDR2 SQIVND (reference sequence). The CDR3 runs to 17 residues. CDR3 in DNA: TGTGCCAGTAGTATCTTCCGGGGACAGGGTAGCAATCAGCCCCAGCATTTT. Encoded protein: CASSIFRGQGSNQPQHF.

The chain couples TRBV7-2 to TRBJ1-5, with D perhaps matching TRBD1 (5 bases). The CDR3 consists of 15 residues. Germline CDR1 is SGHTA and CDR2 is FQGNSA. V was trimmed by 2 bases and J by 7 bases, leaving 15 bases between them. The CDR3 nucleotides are TGTGCCAGCAGCTTATCGGGAGGGGATCAACAGCCCCAGCATTTT. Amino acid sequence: CASSLSGGDQQPQHF.

For the CDR3, the DNA is TGTGCCAGCAGCACCCTGGGGGCAGGTACGCAGTATTTT. Its translation: CASSTLGAGTQYF. The rearrangement links TRBV6-1 to TRBJ2-3, with D possibly matching TRBD1 (6 bases). Between the trimmed V and J ends, which lost 6 bases and 8 bases, there was a span of 15 bases. The CDR3 is made up of 13 amino acids. Germline V gives CDR1 MNHNS, CDR2 SASEGT.

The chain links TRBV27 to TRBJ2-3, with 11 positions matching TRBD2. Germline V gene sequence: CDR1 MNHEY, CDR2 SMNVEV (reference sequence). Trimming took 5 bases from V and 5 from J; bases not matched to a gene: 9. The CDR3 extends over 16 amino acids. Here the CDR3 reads CASSHRLAGGLDTQYF. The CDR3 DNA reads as TGTGCCAGCAGTCACCGGCTAGCGGGGGGCCTAGATACGCAGTATTTT.

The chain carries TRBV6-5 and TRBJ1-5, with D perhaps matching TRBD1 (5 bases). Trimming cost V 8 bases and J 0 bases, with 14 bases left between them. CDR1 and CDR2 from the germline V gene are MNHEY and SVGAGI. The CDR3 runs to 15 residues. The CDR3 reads CASSPGGNSNQPQHF. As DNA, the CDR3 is TGTGCCAGCTCACCCGGGGGGAATAGCAATCAGCCCCAGCATTTT.

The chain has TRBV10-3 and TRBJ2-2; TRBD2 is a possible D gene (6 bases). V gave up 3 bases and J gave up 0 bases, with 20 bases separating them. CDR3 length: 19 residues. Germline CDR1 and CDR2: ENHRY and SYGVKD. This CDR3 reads CAISDLPSAGGTNTGELFF. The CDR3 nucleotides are TGTGCCATCAGTGATCTCCCTTCAGCTGGGGGGACGAACACCGGGGAGCTGTTTTTT.

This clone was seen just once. The CDR3 DNA reads as TGCGCCAGCAGCCAAGAGAAGGGGGCTGACTACGAGCAGTACTTC. Its protein is CASSQEKGADYEQYF. The rearrangement links TRBV4-3 to TRBJ2-7, with 7 bases aligning to TRBD1. The junction had 5 bases not matched to a gene; V was cut back by 0 bases and J by 3 bases. The germline V gene has CDR1 LGHNA and CDR2 YSLEER. The CDR3 consists of 15 residues.

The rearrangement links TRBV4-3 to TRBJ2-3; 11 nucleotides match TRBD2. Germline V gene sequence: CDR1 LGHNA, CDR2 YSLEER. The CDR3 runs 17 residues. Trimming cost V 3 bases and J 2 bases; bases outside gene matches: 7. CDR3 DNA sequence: TGCGCCAGCAGCCAGGGCCTAGCGGGGGGTACCACAGATACGCAGTATTTT. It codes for CASSQGLAGGTTDTQYF.

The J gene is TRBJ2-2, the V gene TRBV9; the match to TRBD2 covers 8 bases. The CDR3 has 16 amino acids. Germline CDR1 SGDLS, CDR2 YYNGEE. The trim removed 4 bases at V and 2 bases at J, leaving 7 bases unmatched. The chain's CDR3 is CASSPRGGVNTGELFF. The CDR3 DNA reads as TGTGCCAGCAGCCCTCGGGGGGGGGTAAACACCGGGGAGCTGTTTTTT.

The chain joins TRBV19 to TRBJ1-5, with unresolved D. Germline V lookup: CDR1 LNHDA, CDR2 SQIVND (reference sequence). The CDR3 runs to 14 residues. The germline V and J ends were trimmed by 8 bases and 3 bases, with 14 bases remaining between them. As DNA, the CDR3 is TGTGCCAGTGCCATGCGAGGGAACAATCAGCCCCAGCATTTT. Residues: CASAMRGNNQPQHF.

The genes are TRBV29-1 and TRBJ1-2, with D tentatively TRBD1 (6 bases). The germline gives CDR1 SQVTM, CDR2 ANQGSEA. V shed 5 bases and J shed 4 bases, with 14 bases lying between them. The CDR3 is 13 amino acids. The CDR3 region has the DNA TGCAGCGTTCGGACAGCGGATCCCTATGGCTACACCTTC. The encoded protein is CSVRTADPYGYTF. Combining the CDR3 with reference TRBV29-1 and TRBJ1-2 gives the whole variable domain SAVISQKPSRDICQRGTSLTIQCQVDSQVTMMFWYRQQPGQSLTLIATANQGSEATYESGFVIDKFPISRPNLTFSTLTVSNMSPEDSSIYLCSVRTADPYGYTFGSGTRLTVV.

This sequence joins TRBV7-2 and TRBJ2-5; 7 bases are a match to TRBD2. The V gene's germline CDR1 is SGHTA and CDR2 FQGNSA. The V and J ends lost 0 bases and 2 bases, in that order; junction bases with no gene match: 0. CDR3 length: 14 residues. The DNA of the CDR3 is TGTGCCAGCAGCTTAGCGGGGGGGCAAGAGACCCAGTACTTC. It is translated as CASSLAGGQETQYF.

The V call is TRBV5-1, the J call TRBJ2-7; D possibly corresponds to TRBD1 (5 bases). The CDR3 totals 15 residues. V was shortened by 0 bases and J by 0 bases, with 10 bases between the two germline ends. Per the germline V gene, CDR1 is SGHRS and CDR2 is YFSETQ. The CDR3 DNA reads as TGCGCCAGCAGCTTGGAGACAGTGAGCTCCTACGAGCAGTACTTC. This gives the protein CASSLETVSSYEQYF.

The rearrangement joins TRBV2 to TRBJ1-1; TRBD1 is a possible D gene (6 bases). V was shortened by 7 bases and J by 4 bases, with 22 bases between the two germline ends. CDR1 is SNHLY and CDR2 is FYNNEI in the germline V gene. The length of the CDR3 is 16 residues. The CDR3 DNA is TGTGCCAGCACCAGACGGGGAGGGGGTCGGGTCACTGAAGCTTTCTTT. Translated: CASTRRGGGRVTEAFF.

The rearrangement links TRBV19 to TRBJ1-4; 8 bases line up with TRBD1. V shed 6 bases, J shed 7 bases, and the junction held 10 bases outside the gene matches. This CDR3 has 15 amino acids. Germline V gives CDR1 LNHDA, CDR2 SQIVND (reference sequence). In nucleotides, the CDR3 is TGTGCCAGTAGAGCCCTCACAGGGGGGCGTGAAAAACTGTTTTTT. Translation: CASRALTGGREKLFF.

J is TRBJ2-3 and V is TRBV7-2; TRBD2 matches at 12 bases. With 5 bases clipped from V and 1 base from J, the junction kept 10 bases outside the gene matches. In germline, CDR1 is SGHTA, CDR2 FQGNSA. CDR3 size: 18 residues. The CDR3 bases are TGTGCCAGCAGCCTGCTAGCGGGGGGGCCCTCGCGCACAGATACGCAGTATTTT. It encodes CASSLLAGGPSRTDTQYF.

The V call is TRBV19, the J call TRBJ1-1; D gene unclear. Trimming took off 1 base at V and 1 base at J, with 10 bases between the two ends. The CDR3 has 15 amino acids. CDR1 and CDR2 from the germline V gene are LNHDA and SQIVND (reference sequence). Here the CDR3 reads CASSIALPGNTEAFF. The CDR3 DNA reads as TGTGCCAGTAGTATAGCCCTACCGGGGAACACTGAAGCTTTCTTT. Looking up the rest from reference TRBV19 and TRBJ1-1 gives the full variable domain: DGGITQSPKYLFRKEGQNVTLSCEQNLNHDAMYWYRQDPGQGLRLIYYSQIVNDFQKGDIAEGYSVSREKKESFPLTVTSAQKNPTAFYLCASSIALPGNTEAFFGQGTRLTVV.

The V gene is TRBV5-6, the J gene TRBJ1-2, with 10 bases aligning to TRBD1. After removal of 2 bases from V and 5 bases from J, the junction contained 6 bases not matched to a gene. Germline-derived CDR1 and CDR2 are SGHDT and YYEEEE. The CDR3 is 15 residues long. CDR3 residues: CASSLAGQGPYGYTF. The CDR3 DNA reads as TGTGCCAGCAGCTTAGCGGGACAGGGGCCTTATGGCTACACCTTC.

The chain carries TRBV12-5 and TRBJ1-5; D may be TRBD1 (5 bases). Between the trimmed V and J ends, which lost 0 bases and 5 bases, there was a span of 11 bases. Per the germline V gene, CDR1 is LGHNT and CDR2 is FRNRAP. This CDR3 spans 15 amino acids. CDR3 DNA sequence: TGTGCTAGTGGTTTGGTGCCGGGGGATGATCAGCCCCAGCATTTT. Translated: CASGLVPGDDQPQHF.

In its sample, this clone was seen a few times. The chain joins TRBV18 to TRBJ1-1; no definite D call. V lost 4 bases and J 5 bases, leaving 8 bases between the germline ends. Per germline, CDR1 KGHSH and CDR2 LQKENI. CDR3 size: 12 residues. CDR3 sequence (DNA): TGTGCCAGCTCACGAGGGAAAACTGAAGCTTTCTTT. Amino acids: CASSRGKTEAFF.

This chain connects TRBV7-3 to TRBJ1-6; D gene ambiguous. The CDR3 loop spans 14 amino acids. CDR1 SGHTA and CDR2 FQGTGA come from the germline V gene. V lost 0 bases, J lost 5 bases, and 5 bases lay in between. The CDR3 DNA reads TGTGCCAGCAGCTTAACCCCCAATAATTCACCCCTCCACTTT. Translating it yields CASSLTPNNSPLHF.